This T cell receptor beta chain originates from a study of OX40 agonist ivuxolimab in advanced cancers. Across the study: In this cohort, patients received ivuxolimab, an agonistic anti-OX40 (CD134) antibody.

CDR1 is SGHAT, CDR2 FQNNGV, per germline. Trimming took off 5 bases at V and 10 bases at J, with 17 bases between the two ends. The CDR3 is made up of 14 amino acids. Study conclusions and caveats: Partial responders treated at 0.1-3.0 mg/kg exhibited clonal expansion among the lowest measured. The antigen specificity of the peripheral T cells (those that were expanded) was not determined. Clonal expansion by week 6 occurred in CD4+ and CD8+ blood T cells (at 0.1 to 3.0 mg/kg).

Note on this clone: The antigen is unknown.

Method: immunoSEQ multiplex PCR; TCRdb's copy keeps in-frame clones and lacks some. The table lists roughly 83,000 clones, about 90% of them singletons. The J gene is TRBJ1-4, the V gene TRBV11-2; a weak D match, TRBD1 (6 bases). The input for sequencing was CD4+ or CD8+ T cells sorted from blood, taken in a trial of the OX40 agonist ivuxolimab. The clonotype comes from an adult with an advanced solid tumor such as melanoma, head and neck, liver or kidney cancer. Here the CDR3 DNA reads TGTGCCAGCAGCACAGGGTCTAACTGGGCAAAACTGTTTTTT. Amino acid sequence: CASSTGSNWAKLFF.